This T cell receptor (beta chain) was observed in a study of T cells after yellow fever vaccination (dated by TCRdb to between 2017 and 2020). Regarding the complete study: The SMART-Seq v4 Ultra Low Input RNA kit was used to prepare libraries from fractions with low cell numbers. To follow T-cell clones before and after primary and booster YFV17D yellow fever vaccination, bulk TCR alpha and beta repertoires were sequenced over time. Two healthy male donors, one aged 18 to 30 and one aged 30 to 40 years, made up the cohort. Blood was drawn at multiple timepoints before and after primary and secondary immunization, with bulk PBMC replicates and cell subsets isolated.

The treatment or condition label on this specimen signifies: live attenuated yellow fever vaccine strain. PBMCs were isolated from peripheral blood using a standard Ficoll-Paque protocol. CD4 and CD8 T-cell fractions were isolated with Dynabeads CD4 and CD8 positive selection kits. TriZol was used to extract RNA from bulk PBMCs, from CD4 and CD8 fractions, and from dextramer-positive and dextramer-negative fractions. What the study reported, not specific to this receptor: Only two donors were included in the study, so the extent to which the findings can be generalized is limited. Compared with the primary T-cell response, the secondary T-cell response was faster but weaker, reaching its peak on day 5 rather than on day 15. Because abundant contaminating clonotypes from the bulk population could be contained in FACS-sorted repertoires, computational filtering was required. A small share of clonotypes occurred in both CD4 and CD8 compartments, likely arising from convergent recombination. Most clones expanded after primary vaccination were re-detected after the booster (almost 98% of CD4 and approximately 88% of CD8), suggesting broad memory maintenance.

For sequencing, an Illumina NovaSeq 6000 was employed. TCR cDNA was synthesized by 5'RACE template switching, which introduced a universal primer site and unique molecular identifiers. cDNA synthesis was primed from both the TCR alpha and TCR beta constant segments. Two PCR steps were used to amplify libraries, with sample barcodes and sequencing adapters being added in the second step. Libraries were sequenced on Illumina HiSeq 2500 (2x100 bp) or NovaSeq (2x150 bp). The authors' pipeline ran thus. Demultiplexing of reads and collapsing into UMI consensus sequences were performed with MIGEC, and V(D)J alignment was carried out with MiXCR. Clonotypes responding to the vaccine were identified with edgeR on replicate PBMC samples, with the criteria of FDR below 0.01 and a log2 fold change above 5 up to day 15. Bulk clonotypes were assigned CD4 or CD8 identity according to which sequenced CD4 or CD8 repertoire held them at higher abundance. Through fastp at Q25 and MiXCR, TCRdb rebuilt clones from the public reads, retaining in-frame beta chains. Each CDR3 protein gets just one entry, which takes the most common genes and DNA from the rows behind it. The V and J calls, along with clone size, are taken from TCRdb and not from the paper's own processing. A total of around 100,000 distinct CDR3 sequences appear in this sample, approximately 6.3% of them only once. More than 40% of the sample rests with the top ten.

Remarks on this clonotype: Its antigen remains unidentified. Within one base of it there is no much larger clone, and no base qualities were kept.

The sequence was collected from a man aged 18-30 years who received the YFV17D yellow fever vaccine. Sample: CD8+ T cells sorted from PBMCs, taken 10 days after the yellow fever booster vaccination.

The CDR3 protein: CASSFSGTGFWTSLDYGYTF. The sequence in DNA is TGTGCCAGCAGCTTCTCCGGGACAGGGTTTTGGACCAGTTTAGACTATGGCTACACCTTC. The rearrangement joined TRBV7-9 to TRBJ1-2; TRBD1 fits 9 bases in the junction. From a lookup of the germline V gene (reference sequence), CDR1 and CDR2 are SEHNR and FQNEAQ. Including the terminal cysteine and phenylalanine, the CDR3 comprises 20 residues. Only the CDR3 part of the read is kept: 60 bases, read in frame from the first base. After removal of 3 bases from V and 3 bases from J, the junction retains 20 bases not matched to a gene.